This T cell receptor beta chain derives from a study of blood T cell repertoires in COVID-19. Turning to the study itself: COVID-19 samples, acute and convalescent, were from the United States, Italy and Spain.

This table comes from immunoSEQ multiplex PCR, and its TCRdb copy is limited to in-frame clones, with some not included. The top ten clones hold around 1.8% of a sample with under 300,000 clones, about 89% of them seen once. Germline lookup yields CDR1 SGHAT and CDR2 FQDESV (reference sequence). The CDR3 length is 13 residues. The ends were cut back, 6 bases at V and 0 bases at J, with 8 bases in the middle. Cohorts were determined from participant-reported clinical history. The study counted Cohort 3 donors as recovered given two negative PCRs, clearance, or symptom resolution. This TCR derives from a woman younger than 35 who had recovered from COVID-19. Sequencing used PBMCs or T cells enriched from blood (not recorded which). The chain recombines TRBV11-1 with TRBJ1-1; D unclear. The CDR3 coding sequence is TGTGCCAGCAGGCGTGAGTTGAACACTGAAGCTTTCTTT. Amino acid sequence: CASRRELNTEAFF.